This TCR beta chain was identified during a study of regulatory T cells in long-lasting Graves disease. Time point indicated: newly diagnosed GD, antithyroid drugs for less than 3 months. PBMC-extracted RNA yielded the TCR library. This clonotype has a single count. CDR3 regions were amplified by Arm-PCR using iRepertoire HTBI primers to build TCR beta libraries. TCRdb called the multiplex PCR reads again in MiXCR, with one record for every CDR3 protein. This sample has under 450,000 distinct CDR3 sequences, with over 9.5% found just once. The CDR3 is made up of 18 amino acids. Trimming took off 3 bases at V and 0 bases at J, with 15 bases between the two ends. In germline, CDR1 is MGHRA, CDR2 YSYEKL. The data were also submitted as part of a second study, on T cells in Graves' hyperthyroidism and ophthalmopathy. That work adds: Graves' hyperthyroidism was deemed stable given no ophthalmopathy progression within 18 months.

This chain joins TRBV4-1 and TRBJ1-6, with no clear D. The TCR originated in a young woman with Graves disease. The sample in question was peripheral blood mononuclear cells (PBMCs), obtained at new diagnosis, from a patient treated with antithyroid drugs. CDR3 in amino acids: CASSHPDSFSSYNSPLHF. The CDR3 DNA sequence: TGCGCCAGCAGCCACCCGGACTCCTTTAGCTCCTATAATTCACCCCTCCACTTT.